The rows below give T cell receptor beta chains drawn from one sample of a study of blood T cells in healthy people across ages. TCRdb re-analysed the 5' RACE reads in MiXCR, keeping a single row per CDR3 protein. The sample lists under 850,000 distinct CDR3 sequences; 36% were seen once. Sequencing used blood. The receptors were gathered from a young man in good health. Both conserved end residues are part of each CDR3. Each record gives: clone size, D gene, V gene, J gene, CDR3 protein, CDR3 DNA. A D gene is named only where the DNA matches it firmly. Only part of the rows carry a size: once, few, many, or a class if the clone is expanded.

NA	TRBD1	TRBV6-5	TRBJ2-7	CASSVGQGVREQYF	TGTGCCAGCAGTGTGGGACAGGGGGTTCGCGAGCAGTACTTC
NA	TRBD1	TRBV2	TRBJ1-2	CAGSETGDHGYTF	TGTGCCGGCAGCGAGACAGGGGACCATGGCTACACCTTC
few	NA	TRBV6-1	TRBJ1-2	CASRVVGNYGYTF	TGTGCCAGCAGAGTGGTCGGTAACTATGGCTACACCTTC
few	NA	TRBV10-3	TRBJ2-7	CAISQGRIAGDEQYF	TGTGCCATCAGTCAGGGACGGATCGCAGGCGATGAGCAGTACTTC
NA	TRBD1	TRBV12-3/TRBV12-4	TRBJ1-5	CASSLEGTGSGRGQPQHF	TGTGCCAGCAGTTTAGAGGGGACAGGCTCGGGCCGGGGTCAGCCCCAGCATTTT
few	TRBD1	TRBV29-1	TRBJ2-1	CSVDRTGARDNEQFF	TGCAGCGTTGACCGGACAGGGGCGAGGGACAATGAGCAGTTCTTC
few	TRBD1	TRBV20-1	TRBJ1-5	CSAREMVRTGMYQPQHF	TGCAGTGCTAGAGAGATGGTCCGGACAGGGATGTATCAGCCCCAGCATTTT
few	TRBD1	TRBV6-5	TRBJ1-2	CASSYADRGWGYTF	TGTGCCAGCAGTTACGCGGACAGGGGCTGGGGCTACACCTTC
NA	NA	TRBV12-3/TRBV12-4	TRBJ2-3	CASSSTARAQYF	TGTGCCAGCAGTTCGACGGCCAGGGCGCAGTATTTT
NA	NA	TRBV7-9	TRBJ1-2	CASSAGRRDGYTF	TGTGCCAGCAGCGCCGGACGTCGGGATGGCTACACCTTC
few	NA	TRBV12-3/TRBV12-4	TRBJ2-5	CASSLSRQTQYF	TGTGCCAGCAGTTTAAGCCGGCAGACCCAGTACTTC
NA	NA	TRBV5-1	TRBJ2-3	CASTPMVGGPDTQYF	TGCGCCAGCACCCCCATGGTGGGCGGGCCAGATACGCAGTATTTT
few	TRBD2	TRBV4-2	TRBJ2-1	CASSQGLAGSSYNEQFF	TGTGCCAGCAGCCAAGGGTTAGCGGGGAGCTCCTACAATGAGCAGTTCTTC
NA	NA	TRBV5-1	TRBJ2-5	CASSNPQTQETQYF	TGCGCCAGCAGCAACCCACAGACGCAAGAGACCCAGTACTTC
few	NA	TRBV12-3/TRBV12-4	TRBJ2-7	CASRRVGGDEQYF	TGTGCCAGCAGGCGGGTAGGAGGGGATGAGCAGTACTTC
NA	NA	TRBV28	TRBJ1-5	CASSVTGINQPQHF	TGTGCCAGCAGTGTCACAGGGATTAATCAGCCCCAGCATTTT
NA	NA	TRBV7-2	TRBJ2-7	CASSQLRITEQYF	TGTGCCAGCAGCCAATTGAGGATTACCGAGCAGTACTTC
NA	NA	TRBV5-1	TRBJ2-7	CASSLAGGQNYEQYF	TGCGCCAGCAGCTTGGCCGGGGGACAGAACTACGAGCAGTACTTC
NA	NA	TRBV6-5	TRBJ1-1	CETRGGANTEAFF	TGTGAAACCAGGGGAGGGGCGAACACTGAAGCTTTCTTT
few	NA	TRBV6-5	TRBJ2-1	CASKSRRGTYNEQFF	TGTGCCAGCAAGAGTCGGAGGGGTACCTACAATGAGCAGTTCTTC